A single sample is the source of the 9 T cell receptor beta chains below, sequenced in a study of T-cell memory formation after mild COVID-19. MiXCR was run by TCRdb on the 5' RACE reads, yielding one entry per CDR3 protein. In the table there are approximately 150,000 distinct CDR3 sequences, 6% of which are singletons. Specimen: PBMCs or a T cell subset sorted from them (not recorded which). The receptor source for this set is an adult woman who had mild COVID-19 (a few samples of this study predate the infection). Cell type and time point are not known.

This clonotype was detected many times. This chain links TRBV9 with TRBJ1-2; weak D call: TRBD1 (5 bases). Germline V CDR1 and CDR2: SGDLS, YYNGEE. The length of the CDR3 is 15 residues. Trimming took off 4 bases at V and 4 bases at J, with 17 bases between the two ends. The CDR3 spells CASSPDSASLYGYTF. CDR3 nucleotide sequence: TGTGCCAGCAGCCCCGACAGCGCCTCCCTCTATGGCTACACCTTC.

This clonotype was picked up many times. The chain recombines TRBV19 with TRBJ2-7, with TRBD1 matching over 9 bases. V was pared by 7 bases and J by 3 bases, with 7 bases of the junction left unmatched. The CDR3 runs 14 residues. CDR1 is LNHDA and CDR2 is SQIVND in the germline V gene (reference sequence). This CDR3 reads CASKPGQGNYEQYF. Here the CDR3 DNA reads TGTGCCAGTAAGCCGGGACAGGGTAACTACGAGCAGTACTTC. Complete variable domain (other parts from reference TRBV19 and TRBJ2-7): DGGITQSPKYLFRKEGQNVTLSCEQNLNHDAMYWYRQDPGQGLRLIYYSQIVNDFQKGDIAEGYSVSREKKESFPLTVTSAQKNPTAFYLCASKPGQGNYEQYFGPGTRLTVT.

V and J are TRBV20-1 and TRBJ2-1; 7 positions match TRBD2. V lost 6 bases, J lost 0 bases, and 14 bases stayed unmatched. The CDR3 has 17 residues. Germline V lookup: CDR1 DFQATT, CDR2 SNEGSKA (reference sequence). The CDR3 sequence is CSARGGTRKSSYNEQFF. In DNA, the CDR3 is TGCAGTGCCCGCGGGGGTACACGCAAAAGCTCCTACAATGAGCAGTTCTTC.

The chain employs TRBV7-8 and TRBJ2-7; 9 bases agree with TRBD2. The CDR3 sequence is 16 residues long. The V and J ends lost 0 bases and 1 base, in that order; junction bases with no gene match: 4. The germline CDR1 and CDR2 sequences are SGHVS and FQNEAQ. The CDR3 nucleotides read TGTGCCAGCAGCTTAGCGGCTCTAGCGGGGTCCTACGAGCAGTACTTC. It translates to CASSLAALAGSYEQYF.

This clonotype has a handful of counts. V is TRBV19 and J is TRBJ2-3, with no clear D. CDR3 length equals 13 residues. Germline values: CDR1 LNHDA, CDR2 SQIVND (reference sequence). Deletions cut 5 bases from V and 4 bases from J, with 10 bases between. The CDR3 loop reads CASSSPPSDTQYF. The CDR3 DNA is TGTGCCAGTAGTTCGCCCCCATCAGATACGCAGTATTTT.

This chain uses TRBV7-2 with TRBJ2-3; TRBD2 aligns across 15 bases. Trimming cost V 1 base and J 2 bases; bases outside gene matches: 1. This CDR3 is 17 amino acids long. Germline CDR1 and CDR2: SGHTA and FQGNSA. For the CDR3, the DNA is TGTGCCAGCAGCTTAGGGACTAGCGGGAGGGCCACAGATACGCAGTATTTT. This encodes CASSLGTSGRATDTQYF.

This clonotype was seen just once. A much larger clone lies a single base off, so this may be a read error. The chain recombines TRBV7-9 with TRBJ2-2; D remains ambiguous. The CDR3 sequence is 16 residues long. Germline CDR1 reads SEHNR; CDR2 reads FQNEAQ (reference sequence). Trimming shortened V by 1 base and J by 9 bases, and 18 bases separated the two germline ends. CDR3 sequence (DNA): TGTGCCAGCAGCTTAGGAGGTATAGAATCGGCCTGGGAGCTGTTTTTT. Its translation is CASSLGGIESAWELFF.

This clonotype was picked up a small number of times. This rearrangement joins TRBV29-1 to TRBJ2-5, with D tentatively TRBD1 (6 bases). V was cut by 6 bases and J by 2 bases, with 19 bases left in between. This CDR3 is built from 15 residues. Germline loops: CDR1 SQVTM, CDR2 ANQGSEA. The CDR3: CSVTRDIGTQETQYF. The DNA for the CDR3 is TGCAGCGTGACCCGGGACATAGGCACACAAGAGACCCAGTACTTC. The whole variable domain, filled in from reference TRBV29-1 and TRBJ2-5, reads SAVISQKPSRDICQRGTSLTIQCQVDSQVTMMFWYRQQPGQSLTLIATANQGSEATYESGFVIDKFPISRPNLTFSTLTVSNMSPEDSSIYLCSVTRDIGTQETQYFGPGTRLLVL.

This clonotype was found many times. The CDR3 loop is CASNFGRLNTEAFF. CDR3 coding DNA: TGTGCCAGCAATTTTGGACGGTTGAACACTGAAGCTTTCTTT. The gene calls are TRBV12-3 or TRBV12-4 and TRBJ1-1; D unclear. This CDR3 region has 14 residues. V was clipped by 7 bases and J by 0 bases, with 12 bases between them.